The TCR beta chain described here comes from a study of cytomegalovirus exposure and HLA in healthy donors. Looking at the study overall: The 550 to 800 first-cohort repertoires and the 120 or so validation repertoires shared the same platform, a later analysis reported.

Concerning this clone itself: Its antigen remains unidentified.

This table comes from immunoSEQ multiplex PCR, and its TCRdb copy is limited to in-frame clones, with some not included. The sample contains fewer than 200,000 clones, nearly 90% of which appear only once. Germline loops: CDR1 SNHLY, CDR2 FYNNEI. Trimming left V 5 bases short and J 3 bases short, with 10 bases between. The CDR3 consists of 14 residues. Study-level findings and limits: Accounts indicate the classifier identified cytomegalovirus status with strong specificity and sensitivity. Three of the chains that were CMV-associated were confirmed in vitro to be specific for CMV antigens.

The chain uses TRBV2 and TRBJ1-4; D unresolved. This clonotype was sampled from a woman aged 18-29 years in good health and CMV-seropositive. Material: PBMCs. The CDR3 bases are TGTGCCAGCAGTCGTGCACAGTCTAATGAAAAACTGTTTTTT. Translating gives CASSRAQSNEKLFF.